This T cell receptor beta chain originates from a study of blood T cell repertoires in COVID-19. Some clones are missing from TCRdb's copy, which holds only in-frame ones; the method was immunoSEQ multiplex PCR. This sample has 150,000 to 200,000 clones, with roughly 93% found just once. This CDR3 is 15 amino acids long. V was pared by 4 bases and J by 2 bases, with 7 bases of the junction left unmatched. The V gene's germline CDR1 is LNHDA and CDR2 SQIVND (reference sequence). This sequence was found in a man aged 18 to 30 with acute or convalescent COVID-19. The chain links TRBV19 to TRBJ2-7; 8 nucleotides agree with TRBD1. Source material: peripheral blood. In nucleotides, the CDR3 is TGTGCCAGTAGTAGACGGACAGGGAGCCCCTACGAGCAGTACTTC. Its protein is CASSRRTGSPYEQYF. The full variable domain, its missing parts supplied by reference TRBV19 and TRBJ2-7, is DGGITQSPKYLFRKEGQNVTLSCEQNLNHDAMYWYRQDPGQGLRLIYYSQIVNDFQKGDIAEGYSVSREKKESFPLTVTSAQKNPTAFYLCASSRRTGSPYEQYFGPGTRLTVT.